This passage covers 3 T cell receptor beta chains from one sample sequenced in a study of beta chain features in type 1 diabetes. Investigators reverse transcribed all isolated RNA, so they sequenced expressed TCRB transcripts. Some clones are missing from TCRdb's copy, which holds only in-frame ones; the method was immunoSEQ multiplex PCR. This sample carries hundreds of thousands of clones, 15% to 17% of them seen once, and the ten largest clones take under 0.095%. Sequencing input: naive CD4+ T cells from blood. These receptors all come from a man aged 18 to 29 in good health.

The chain joins TRBV6-4 to TRBJ2-3; 7 nucleotides align to TRBD2. This CDR3 is 15 amino acids long. The trim removed 2 bases at V and 1 base at J, leaving 3 bases unmatched. Germline CDR1 reads MRHNA; CDR2 reads SNTAGT. The CDR3 region is CASSDRGVGTDTQYF. The CDR3 DNA reads as TGTGCCAGCAGTGACCGGGGGGTGGGCACAGATACGCAGTATTTT.

This clone was found a few times. The genes are TRBV5-4 and TRBJ2-7; TRBD1 matches at 7 bases. After removal of 4 bases from V and 4 bases from J, the junction contained 2 bases not matched to a gene. The CDR3 spans 12 residues. Per the germline V gene, CDR1 is SGHNT and CDR2 is YYREEE (reference sequence). The CDR3 loop reads CASSGQEYEQYF. CDR3 coding DNA: TGTGCCAGCAGCGGACAGGAGTACGAGCAGTACTTC.

J is TRBJ1-5 and V is TRBV6-5; D may be TRBD1 (6 bases). V shed 10 bases and J shed 3 bases, with 10 bases lying between them. Germline assignment: CDR1 MNHEY and CDR2 SVGAGI. The CDR3 consists of 12 residues. The CDR3 coding sequence is TGTGCCACCGGACAGTTCAATCAGCCCCAGCATTTT. This translates into CATGQFNQPQHF.